Listed here is a single T cell receptor (beta chain). Its antigen is currently unknown. The stimulus was an HIV-1 Gag 15-mer peptide pool, 0.85 to 1 ug/peptide/mL. Memory cells lacking CD40L and CD69 with high CD45RO were sorted. The data stem from a study of persistence of HIV-infected CD4 T cells. In the study overall: Suppressive ART had lasted a median of roughly eight years. Multiple blood draws of up to 180 mL, except a couple of donors with single leukapheresis.

This was the immunoSEQ version 4 assay in survey mode. Sequencing used immunoSEQ multiplex PCR; TCRdb keeps in-frame clones, though not all of them. The repertoire consists of about 60,000 clones, with over 60% occurring once and the leading ten covering about 1.8%. Sequenced here: CD4+ T cells sorted from PBMCs after approximately 20-hour stimulation, sampled from a patient who received antiretroviral therapy. This TCR derives from an adult man with HIV who was CMV-seropositive.

CDR3 coding DNA: TGTGCCAGCAGCGTTAACGTGGGAGGGAACACCGGGGAGCTGTTTTTT. Protein sequence: CASSVNVGGNTGELFF. The chain couples TRBV9 to TRBJ2-2; a possible D gene is TRBD2 (6 bases). V was clipped by 2 bases and J by 1 base, with 12 bases between them. The CDR3 is 16 residues long. Germline lookup yields CDR1 SGDLS and CDR2 YYNGEE.